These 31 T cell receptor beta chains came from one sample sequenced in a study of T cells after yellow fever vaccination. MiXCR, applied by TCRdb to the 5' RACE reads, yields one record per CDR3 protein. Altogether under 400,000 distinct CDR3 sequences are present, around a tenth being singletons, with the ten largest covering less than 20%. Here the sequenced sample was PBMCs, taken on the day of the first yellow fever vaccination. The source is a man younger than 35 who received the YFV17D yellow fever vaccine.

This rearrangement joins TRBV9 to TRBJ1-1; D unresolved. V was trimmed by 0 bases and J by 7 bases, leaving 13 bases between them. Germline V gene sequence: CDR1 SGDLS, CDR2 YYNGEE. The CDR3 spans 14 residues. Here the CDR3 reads CASSVDGEPNEAFF. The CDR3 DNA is TGTGCCAGCAGCGTAGATGGGGAACCTAATGAAGCTTTCTTT. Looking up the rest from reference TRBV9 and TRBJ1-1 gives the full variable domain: DSGVTQTPKHLITATGQRVTLRCSPRSGDLSVYWYQQSLDQGLQFLIQYYNGEERAKGNILERFSAQQFPDLHSELNLSSLELGDSALYFCASSVDGEPNEAFFGQGTRLTVV.

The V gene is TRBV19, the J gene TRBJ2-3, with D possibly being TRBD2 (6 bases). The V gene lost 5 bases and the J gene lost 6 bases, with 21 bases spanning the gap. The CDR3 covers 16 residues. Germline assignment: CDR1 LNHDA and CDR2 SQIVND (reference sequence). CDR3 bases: TGTGCCAGTAGTCCGGAGCGGGCTCAGAGTGGGGATACGCAGTATTTT. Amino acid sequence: CASSPERAQSGDTQYF.

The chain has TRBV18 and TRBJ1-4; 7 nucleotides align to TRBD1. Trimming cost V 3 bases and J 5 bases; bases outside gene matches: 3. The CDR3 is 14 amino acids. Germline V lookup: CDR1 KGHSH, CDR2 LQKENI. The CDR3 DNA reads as TGTGCCAGCTCACCGAACAGGGGAAATGAAAAACTGTTTTTT. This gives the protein CASSPNRGNEKLFF. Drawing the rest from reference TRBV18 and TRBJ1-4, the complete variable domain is NAGVMQNPRHLVRRRGQEARLRCSPMKGHSHVYWYRQLPEEGLKFMVYLQKENIIDESGMPKERFSAEFPKEGPSILRIQQVVRGDSAAYFCASSPNRGNEKLFFGSGTQLSVL.

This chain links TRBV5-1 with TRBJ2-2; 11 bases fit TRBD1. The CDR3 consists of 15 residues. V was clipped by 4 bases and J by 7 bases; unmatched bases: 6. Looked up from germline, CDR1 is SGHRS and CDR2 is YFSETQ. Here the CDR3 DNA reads TGCGCCAGCAGCCCCCGGACAGGGGGCGTCGGGGAGCTGTTTTTT. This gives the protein CASSPRTGGVGELFF.

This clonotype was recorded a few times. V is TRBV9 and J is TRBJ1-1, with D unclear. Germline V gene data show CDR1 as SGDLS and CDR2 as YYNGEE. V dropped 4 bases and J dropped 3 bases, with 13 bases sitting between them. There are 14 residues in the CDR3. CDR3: CASSFHDLDTEAFF. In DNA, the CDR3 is TGTGCCAGCAGCTTCCACGATTTGGACACTGAAGCTTTCTTT.

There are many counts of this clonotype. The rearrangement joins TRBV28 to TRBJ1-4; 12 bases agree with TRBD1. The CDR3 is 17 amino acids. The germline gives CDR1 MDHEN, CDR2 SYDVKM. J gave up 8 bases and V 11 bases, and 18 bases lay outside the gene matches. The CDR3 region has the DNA TGTGCCTGCAACACCGGGACAGGGGGCGCGGTAGGAGAAAAACTGTTTTTT. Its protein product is CACNTGTGGAVGEKLFF.

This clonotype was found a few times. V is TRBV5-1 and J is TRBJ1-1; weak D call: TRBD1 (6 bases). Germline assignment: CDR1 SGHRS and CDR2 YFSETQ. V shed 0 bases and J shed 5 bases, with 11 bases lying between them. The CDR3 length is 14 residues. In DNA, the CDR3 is TGCGCCAGCAGCTTGGAAACAGGGCGGACTGAAGCTTTCTTT. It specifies CASSLETGRTEAFF.

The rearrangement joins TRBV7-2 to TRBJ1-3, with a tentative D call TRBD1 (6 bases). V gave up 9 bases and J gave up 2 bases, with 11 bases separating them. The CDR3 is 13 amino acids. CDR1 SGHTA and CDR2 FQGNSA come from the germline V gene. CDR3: CASSHRAGNTIYF. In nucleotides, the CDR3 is TGTGCCAGTTCCCACAGGGCTGGAAACACCATATATTTT.

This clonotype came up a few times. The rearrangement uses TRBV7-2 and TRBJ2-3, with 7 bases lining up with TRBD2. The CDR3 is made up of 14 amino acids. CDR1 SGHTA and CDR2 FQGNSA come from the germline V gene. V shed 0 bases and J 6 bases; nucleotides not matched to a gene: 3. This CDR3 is CASSLARGKDTQYF. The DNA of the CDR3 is TGTGCCAGCAGCTTAGCGCGGGGGAAGGATACGCAGTATTTT.

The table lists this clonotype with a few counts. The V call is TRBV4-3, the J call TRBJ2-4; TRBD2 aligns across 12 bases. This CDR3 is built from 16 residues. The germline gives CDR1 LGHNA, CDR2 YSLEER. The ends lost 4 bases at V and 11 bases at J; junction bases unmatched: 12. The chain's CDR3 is CASSPSLAGGKRVQYF. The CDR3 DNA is TGCGCCAGCAGCCCCTCACTAGCGGGGGGAAAAAGGGTTCAGTACTTC.

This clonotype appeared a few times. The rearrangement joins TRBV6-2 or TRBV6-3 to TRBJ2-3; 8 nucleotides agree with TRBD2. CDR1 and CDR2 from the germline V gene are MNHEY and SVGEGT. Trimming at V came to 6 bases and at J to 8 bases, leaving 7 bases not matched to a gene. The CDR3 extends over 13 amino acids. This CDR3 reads CASRGTSGPTQYF. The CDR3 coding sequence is TGTGCCAGCAGGGGCACTAGCGGCCCTACGCAGTATTTT.

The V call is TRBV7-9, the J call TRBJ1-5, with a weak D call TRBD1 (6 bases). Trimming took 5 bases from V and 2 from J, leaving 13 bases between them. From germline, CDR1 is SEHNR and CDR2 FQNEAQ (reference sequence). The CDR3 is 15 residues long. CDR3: CASSKDRIGNQPQHF. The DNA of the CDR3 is TGTGCCAGCAGCAAAGACAGGATAGGCAATCAGCCCCAGCATTTT.

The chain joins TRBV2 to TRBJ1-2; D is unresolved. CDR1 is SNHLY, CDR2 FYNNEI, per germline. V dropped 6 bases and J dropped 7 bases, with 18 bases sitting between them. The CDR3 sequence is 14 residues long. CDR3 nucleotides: TGTGCCAGCAGGCGAGTGCCCGTTTCGGGTGGCTACACCTTC. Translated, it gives CASRRVPVSGGYTF.

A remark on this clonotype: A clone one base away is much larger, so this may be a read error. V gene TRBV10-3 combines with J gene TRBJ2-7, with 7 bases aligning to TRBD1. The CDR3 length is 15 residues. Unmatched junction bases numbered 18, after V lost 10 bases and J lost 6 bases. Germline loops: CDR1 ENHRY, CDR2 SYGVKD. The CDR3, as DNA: TGTGCCAACACCCAGGGGGAACAGGGGCGCAGCGAGCAGTACTTC. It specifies CANTQGEQGRSEQYF.

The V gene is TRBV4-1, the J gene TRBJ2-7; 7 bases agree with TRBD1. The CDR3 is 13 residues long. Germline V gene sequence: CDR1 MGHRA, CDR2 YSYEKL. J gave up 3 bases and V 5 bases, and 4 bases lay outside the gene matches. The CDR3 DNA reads TGCGCCAGCAGCACACACAGGGGCTACGAGCAGTACTTC. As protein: CASSTHRGYEQYF.

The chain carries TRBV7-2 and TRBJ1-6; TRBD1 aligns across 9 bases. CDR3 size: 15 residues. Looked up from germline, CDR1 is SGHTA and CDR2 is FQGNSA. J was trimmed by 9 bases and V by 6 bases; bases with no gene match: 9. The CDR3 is CASRGTGTGSSPLHF. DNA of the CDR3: TGTGCCAGCAGGGGTACCGGGACAGGGAGTTCACCCCTCCACTTT.

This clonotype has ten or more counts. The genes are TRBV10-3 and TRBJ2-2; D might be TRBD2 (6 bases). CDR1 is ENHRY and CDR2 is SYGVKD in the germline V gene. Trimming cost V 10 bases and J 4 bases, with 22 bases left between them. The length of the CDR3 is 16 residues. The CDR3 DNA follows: TGTGCCAGCACAGAGTCCGCTAGCGCCTCCACCGGGGAGCTGTTTTTT. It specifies CASTESASASTGELFF.

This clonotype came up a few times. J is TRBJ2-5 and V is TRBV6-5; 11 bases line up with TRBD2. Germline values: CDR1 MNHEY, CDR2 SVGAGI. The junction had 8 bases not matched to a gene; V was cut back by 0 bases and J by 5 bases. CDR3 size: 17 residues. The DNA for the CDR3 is TGTGCCAGCAGTTACTCCGTAGCGGGGGGGCCTCGGGAGACCCAGTACTTC. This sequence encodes CASSYSVAGGPRETQYF.

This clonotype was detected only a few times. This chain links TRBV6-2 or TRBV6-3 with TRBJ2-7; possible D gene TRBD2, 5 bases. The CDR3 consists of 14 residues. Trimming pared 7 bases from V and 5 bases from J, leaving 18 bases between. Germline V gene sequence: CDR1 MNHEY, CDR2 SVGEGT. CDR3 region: CASTFLGSGNEQYF. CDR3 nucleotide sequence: TGTGCCAGCACCTTCCTAGGTTCGGGAAACGAGCAGTACTTC.

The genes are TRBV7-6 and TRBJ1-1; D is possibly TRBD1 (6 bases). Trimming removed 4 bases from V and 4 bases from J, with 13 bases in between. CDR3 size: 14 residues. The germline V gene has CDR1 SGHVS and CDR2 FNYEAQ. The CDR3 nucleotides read TGTGCCAGCAGCTCAAACAGGGTTGGCACTGAAGCTTTCTTT. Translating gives CASSSNRVGTEAFF.

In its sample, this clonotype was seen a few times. The CDR3 DNA sequence: TGTGCCAGCAGTGCCTTTGGGACAGGTCAAGAGACCCAGTACTTC. Amino acids: CASSAFGTGQETQYF. This chain joins TRBV6-1 and TRBJ2-5, with 8 bases matching TRBD1. The germline CDR1 and CDR2 sequences are MNHNS and SASEGT. This CDR3 spans 15 amino acids. Trimming cost V 4 bases and J 2 bases; bases outside gene matches: 6.

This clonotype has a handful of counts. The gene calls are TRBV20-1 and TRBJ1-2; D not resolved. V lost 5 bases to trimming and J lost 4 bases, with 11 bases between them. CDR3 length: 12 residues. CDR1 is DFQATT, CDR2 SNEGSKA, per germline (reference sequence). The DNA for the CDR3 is TGCAGTGCTGGGGAGAATAGCTATGGCTACACCTTC. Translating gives CSAGENSYGYTF.

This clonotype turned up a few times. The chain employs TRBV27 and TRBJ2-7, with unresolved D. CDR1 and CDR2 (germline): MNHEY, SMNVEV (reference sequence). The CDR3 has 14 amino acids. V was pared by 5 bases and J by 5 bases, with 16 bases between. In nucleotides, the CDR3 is TGTGCCAGCAGTCCGCACGGGTGGGGTGACGAGCAGTACTTC. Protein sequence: CASSPHGWGDEQYF.

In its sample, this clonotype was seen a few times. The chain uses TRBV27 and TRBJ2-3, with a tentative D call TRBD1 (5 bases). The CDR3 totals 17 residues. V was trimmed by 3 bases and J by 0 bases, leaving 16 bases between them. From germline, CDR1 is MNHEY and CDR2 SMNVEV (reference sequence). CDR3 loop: CASSFVQGPVSTDTQYF. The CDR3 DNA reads TGTGCCAGCAGTTTTGTGCAGGGCCCTGTGAGCACAGATACGCAGTATTTT.

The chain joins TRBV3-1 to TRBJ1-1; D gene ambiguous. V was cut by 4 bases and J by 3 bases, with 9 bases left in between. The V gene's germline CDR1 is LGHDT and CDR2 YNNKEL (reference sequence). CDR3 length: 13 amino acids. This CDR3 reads CASSRMGDTEAFF. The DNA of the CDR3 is TGTGCCAGCAGCCGAATGGGAGACACTGAAGCTTTCTTT.

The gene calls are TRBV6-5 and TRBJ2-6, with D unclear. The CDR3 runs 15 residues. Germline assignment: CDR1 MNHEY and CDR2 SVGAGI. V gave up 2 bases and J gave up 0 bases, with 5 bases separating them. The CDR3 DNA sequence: TGTGCCAGCAGTTACGTTTCCTCTGGGGCCAACGTCCTGACTTTC. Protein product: CASSYVSSGANVLTF.

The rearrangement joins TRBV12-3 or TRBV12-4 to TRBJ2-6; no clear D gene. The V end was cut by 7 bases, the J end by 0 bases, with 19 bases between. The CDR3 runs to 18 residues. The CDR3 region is CASKSMGRRNSGANVLTF. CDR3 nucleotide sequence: TGTGCCAGCAAAAGCATGGGCAGGCGCAACTCTGGGGCCAACGTCCTGACTTTC.

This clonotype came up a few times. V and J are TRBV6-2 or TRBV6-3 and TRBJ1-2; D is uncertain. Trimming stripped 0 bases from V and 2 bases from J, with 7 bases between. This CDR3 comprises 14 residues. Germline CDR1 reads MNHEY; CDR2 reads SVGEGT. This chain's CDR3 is CASSYSRRNYGYTF. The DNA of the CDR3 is TGTGCCAGCAGTTACTCCAGGCGGAACTATGGCTACACCTTC.

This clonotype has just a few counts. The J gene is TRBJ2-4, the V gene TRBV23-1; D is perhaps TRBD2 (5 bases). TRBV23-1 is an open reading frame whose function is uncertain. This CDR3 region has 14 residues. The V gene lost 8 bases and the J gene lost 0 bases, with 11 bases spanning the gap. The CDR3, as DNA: TGCGCCAGCGGACTTTCTCTAGCCAAAAACATTCAGTACTTC. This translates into CASGLSLAKNIQYF.

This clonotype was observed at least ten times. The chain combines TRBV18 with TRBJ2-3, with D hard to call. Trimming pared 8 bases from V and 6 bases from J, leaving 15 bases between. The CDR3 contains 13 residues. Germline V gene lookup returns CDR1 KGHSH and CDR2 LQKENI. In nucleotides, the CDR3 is TGTGCCAGCAGCCCGCCGGGCGCGGATACGCAGTATTTT. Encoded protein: CASSPPGADTQYF.

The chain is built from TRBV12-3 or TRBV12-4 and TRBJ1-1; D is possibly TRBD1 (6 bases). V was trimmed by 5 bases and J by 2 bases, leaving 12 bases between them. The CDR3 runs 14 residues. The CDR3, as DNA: TGTGCCAGCAGTACAGGGATCACTAACACTGAAGCTTTCTTT. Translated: CASSTGITNTEAFF.